This TCR beta chain was identified during a study of blood T cell repertoires in COVID-19 (dated by TCRdb to about 2020). With regard to the full study: The collaborator samples originated in the United States, Italy and Spain and spanned the acute and convalescent phases of COVID-19. The material from the prospective study consisted of cDNA or gDNA derived from T cells, B-cell-depleted T cells, or PBMCs. Deeply sampled blood TCRbeta repertoires from subjects exposed to, actively infected with, or recovered from COVID-19 were included in the dataset. A freely available public database, intended as a resource for researchers studying the immune response to SARS-CoV-2, is where the repertoires were released. The samples were drawn from two sources: the first 160 participants of the ongoing ImmuneRACE study, and fewer than 1,500 subjects contributed by 6 global collaborators. Sample metadata almost always included a de-identified subject ID, COVID-19 status, age in years and sex. HLA class I and class II types, where available, came from metadata supplied by the sample provider rather than from assay-based typing. What the authors observed across the whole study: The quantity of clinical and demographic metadata differed by source and by participant and was supplied without curation.

Each collaborating institution followed its own protocols to collect whole blood in K2EDTA tubes. For TCRbeta analysis, collaborator samples were shipped as frozen whole blood, as isolated PBMCs, or as DNA extracted from either sample type. TCRbeta CDR3 regions were amplified from genomic DNA using the immunoSEQ Assay, a bias-controlled multiplex PCR. The authors processed their data as follows. The number of nucleated cells in each sample was estimated by amplification of reference gene primers within the assay. To quantify the absolute abundance of each unique TCRbeta CDR3 rearrangement, sequence reads were collapsed and filtered. Productive Simpson clonality was computed per sample as the square root of Simpson's diversity index over productive rearrangements. Not all clones reach the TCRdb copy of this immuneACCESS table, which keeps in-frame sequences only. Checked studies attribute under half of the gap to unresolved V genes and leave the rest unexplained. The DNA was the basis for D and trimming; V, J and clone size are from that table. For this sample the table gives 150,000 to 200,000 clones, of which 86% were detected only once. About 7% of the sample belongs to the ten largest clones.

Details on this clone: Its target antigen remains unknown. No base qualities exist here, and no much larger clone lies one base off it.

From a lookup of the germline V gene (reference sequence), CDR1 and CDR2 are LNHDA and SQIVND. The CDR3, cysteine through phenylalanine, is 13 amino acids long. Left in the record is the CDR3 DNA by itself, 39 bases read in frame from the first base. V sheds 3 bases and J sheds 7 bases, leaving 7 bases between their ends. This receptor chain uses TRBV19 and TRBJ1-6; no D gene can be assigned with confidence. The sequence was collected from a woman aged 80 or older in a cohort sampled during active or convalescent COVID-19. Specimen: peripheral blood. The CDR3 loop reads CASSILQNSPLHF. The base sequence is TGTGCCAGTAGTATCCTACAGAATTCACCCCTCCACTTT. The CDR3, completed at both ends by the reference TRBV19 and TRBJ1-6 genes, gives the full variable domain DGGITQSPKYLFRKEGQNVTLSCEQNLNHDAMYWYRQDPGQGLRLIYYSQIVNDFQKGDIAEGYSVSREKKESFPLTVTSAQKNPTAFYLCASSILQNSPLHFGNGTRLTVT.